This T cell receptor beta chain was identified during a study of T cell repertoires in aging, cancer and after chemotherapy. Study results and limitations: Age-matched healthy donors had significantly more diverse, less clonal blood TCR repertoires than untreated cancer patients. Rebound thymic output was suggested by rising median generation probability during chemotherapy in each cancer cohort.

TCR beta rearrangements were amplified from peripheral blood genomic DNA. Rearranged V-D-J TRB sequences were amplified with a mixed TRB-A/B primer pool. MiXCR, applied by TCRdb to the multiplex PCR reads, yields one record per CDR3 protein. This sample has thousands of distinct CDR3 sequences, with around a quarter found just once. The CDR3 contains 18 residues. V lost 0 bases to trimming and J lost 5 bases; unmatched junction nucleotides: 13. Per germline, CDR1 LNHNV and CDR2 YYDKDF (reference sequence). About this clonotype itself: The antigen is unknown.

The gene calls are TRBV15 and TRBJ2-3; 8 nucleotides align to TRBD1. Source material: blood. This TCR derives from a human donor in good health. This chain's CDR3 is CATSRDPETGVNVDTQYF. DNA for the CDR3: TGTGCCACCAGCAGAGATCCCGAGACAGGGGTGAACGTAGATACGCAGTATTTT. The complete variable domain, with remaining parts taken from reference TRBV15 and TRBJ2-3, reads DAMVIQNPRYQVTQFGKPVTLSCSQTLNHNVMYWYQQKSSQAPKLLFHYYDKDFNNEADTPDNFQSRRPNTSFCFLDIRSPGLGDTAMYLCATSRDPETGVNVDTQYFGPGTRLTVL.